The clone carrying this TCR beta chain was counted between two and nine times. Clones were read by immunoSEQ multiplex PCR, and TCRdb kept only the in-frame ones, dropping some. The sample holds about 120,000 clones, 78% seen once. CDR3 length: 17 amino acids. The source of the sample is a study of blood T cell repertoires in COVID-19. The chain links TRBV21-1 to TRBJ1-2. TRBV21-1 is shown as a pseudogene. The sequencing sample was made of peripheral blood. The clonotype comes from a man aged 65 to 85 with acute or convalescent COVID-19. CDR3 region: CASIPWGRTLSNYGYTF. In nucleotides, the CDR3 is TGTGCCAGCATCCCCTGGGGGAGGACCCTTTCTAACTATGGCTACACCTTC.